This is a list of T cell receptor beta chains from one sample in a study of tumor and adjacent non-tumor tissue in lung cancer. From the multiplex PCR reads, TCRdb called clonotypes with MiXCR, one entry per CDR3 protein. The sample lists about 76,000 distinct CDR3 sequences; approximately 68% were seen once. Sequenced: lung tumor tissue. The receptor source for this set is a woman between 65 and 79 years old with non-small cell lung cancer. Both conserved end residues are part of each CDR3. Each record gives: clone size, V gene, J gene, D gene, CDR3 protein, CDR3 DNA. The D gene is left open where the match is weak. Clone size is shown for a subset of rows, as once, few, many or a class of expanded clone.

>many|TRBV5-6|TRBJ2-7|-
CASSLASYEQYF
TGTGCCAGCAGCTTGGCAAGCTACGAGCAGTACTTC
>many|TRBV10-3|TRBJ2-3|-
CAISVSGPKADTQYF
TGTGCCATCAGTGTATCAGGCCCAAAAGCAGATACGCAGTATTTT
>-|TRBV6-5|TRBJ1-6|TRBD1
CARKTGRNSPLHF
TGTGCCAGGAAGACAGGGCGTAATTCACCCCTCCACTTT
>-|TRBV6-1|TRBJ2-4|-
CASSGRGDSPLDKNIQYF
TGTGCCAGCAGTGGGCGTGGCGACTCCCCGTTAGACAAAAACATTCAGTACTTC
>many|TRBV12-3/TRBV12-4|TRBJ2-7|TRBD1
CASNPGQGPSYEQYF
TGTGCCAGCAATCCGGGACAGGGACCTTCCTACGAGCAGTACTTC
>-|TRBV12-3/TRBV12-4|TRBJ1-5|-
CASSPQAKNQSQHF
TGTGCCAGCAGTCCTCAGGCTAAGAATCAGTCCCAGCATTTT
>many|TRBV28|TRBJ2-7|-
CASTFLNSDEQYF
TGTGCCAGCACCTTCCTCAACAGCGACGAGCAGTACTTC
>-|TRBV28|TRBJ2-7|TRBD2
CASSEGLAYGQCF
TGTGCCAGCAGCGAGGGACTAGCCTACGGGCAGTGCTTC
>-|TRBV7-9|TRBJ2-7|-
CARGSSLRFHEQYF
TGTGCCAGAGGCTCCAGCCTAAGATTTCACGAGCAGTACTTC
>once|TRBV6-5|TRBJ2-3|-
CVSMAALGSSVYTDTQYF
TGTGTCAGCATGGCTGCCTTAGGGAGTAGCGTATACACAGATACGCAGTATTTT
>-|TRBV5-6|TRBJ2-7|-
CASSLPSYEQYF
TGTGCCAGTAGCCTCCCTTCCTACGAGCAGTACTTC
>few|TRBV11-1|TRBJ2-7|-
CASRRRGGYEQYF
TGTGCCAGCAGGAGGAGAGGGGGTTACGAGCAGTACTTC
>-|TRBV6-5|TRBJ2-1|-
CTSSRVTGPNNEQFF
TGTACCAGCAGTCGCGTGACAGGCCCTAACAATGAGCAGTTCTTC
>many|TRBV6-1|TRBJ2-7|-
CASSEEIDPRAQYF
TGTGCCAGCAGTGAAGAAATAGACCCGCGAGCGCAGTACTTC
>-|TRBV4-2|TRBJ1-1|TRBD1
CASSPDRANTAAYF
TGTGCCAGCAGCCCGGACAGGGCGAACACTGCAGCTTACTTT
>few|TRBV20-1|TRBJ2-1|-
CSVVTGASSYNEQFF
TGCAGTGTCGTCACTGGGGCCTCGTCGTACAATGAGCAGTTCTTC
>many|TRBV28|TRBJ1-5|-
CASSLDGLIGPQHF
TGTGCCAGCAGCCTGGACGGGCTCATAGGGCCCCAGCATTTT
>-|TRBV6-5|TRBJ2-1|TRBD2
CASSRGASGCGKQFF
TGTGCCAGCAGTCGAGGGGCTAGCGGGTGTGGTAAGCAGTTCTTC
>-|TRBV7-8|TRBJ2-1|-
CASSLQMSPYNEQFF
TGTGCCAGCAGCTTACAGATGAGCCCCTACAATGAGCAGTTCTTC
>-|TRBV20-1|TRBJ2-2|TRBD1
CSARVGQGVIGELFF
TGCAGTGCTAGGGTGGGACAGGGCGTCATCGGGGAGTTGTTTTTT
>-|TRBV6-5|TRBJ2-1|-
CASSLLEGVVNEKFF
TGTGCCAGCAGCCTACTAGAGGGAGTGGTGAATGAAAAGTTCTTC
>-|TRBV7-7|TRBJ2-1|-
CASSFNRDSGEQFF
TGTGCTAGCAGCTTCAACCGGGACTCAGGTGAGCAGTTCTTC
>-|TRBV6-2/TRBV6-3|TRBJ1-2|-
CVSTVDMVTNYGHTF
TGTGTCAGCACCGTAGACATGGTTACTAACTATGGCCACACCTTC
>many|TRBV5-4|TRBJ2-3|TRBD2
CASSSPSGGFTDTQYF
TGTGCCAGCAGCTCCCCTAGCGGCGGGTTCACAGATACGCAGTATTTT
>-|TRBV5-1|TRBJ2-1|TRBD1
CASSLGTGSYNEQLF
TGCGCCAGCAGCTTAGGGACAGGGTCCTACAATGAGCAGTTATTC
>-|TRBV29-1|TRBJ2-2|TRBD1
CSVERTGGHVELFF
TGCAGCGTTGAACGGACAGGCGGGCACGTGGAGCTGTTTTTT
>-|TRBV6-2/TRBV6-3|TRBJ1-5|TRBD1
CASSYPGTGDHQLQHF
TGTGCCAGCAGTTACCCCGGGACAGGGGACCATCAGCTCCAGCATTTT
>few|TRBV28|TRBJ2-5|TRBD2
CASRTRGDYLSETQYF
TGTGCCAGCAGAACACGGGGGGACTACCTTTCCGAGACCCAGTACTTC
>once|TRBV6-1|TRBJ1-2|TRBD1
CATTPVQGLYYHGYTF
TGTGCGACTACCCCGGTACAGGGGTTATATTACCATGGCTACACCTTC
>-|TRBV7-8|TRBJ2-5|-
CACSLASAKETQYF
TGTGCCTGCAGCCTGGCTAGCGCCAAAGAGACCCAGTACTTC
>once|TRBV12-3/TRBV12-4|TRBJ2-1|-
CASSLGSWGVAEVEGEQFF
TGTGCCAGCAGTTTAGGTTCCTGGGGGGTAGCGGAAGTCGAAGGTGAACAGTTCTTC
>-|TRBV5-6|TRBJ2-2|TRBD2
CASSRTRNKGELFF
TGTGCCAGCAGCCGGACTAGAAACAAAGGGGAGCTGTTTTTC
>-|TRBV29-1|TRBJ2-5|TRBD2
CNVKGLADQETQYF
TGTAACGTAAAGGGACTAGCGGACCAAGAGACCCAGTACTTC
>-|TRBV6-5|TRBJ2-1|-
CASRRPGLTDEQFF
TGTGCTAGCAGACGACCCGGTCTCACGGATGAGCAGTTCTTC
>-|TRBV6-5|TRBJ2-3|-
CASNYSRGSIDTQYF
TGTGCCAGTAATTACTCGAGGGGTAGCATAGATACGCAGTATTTT
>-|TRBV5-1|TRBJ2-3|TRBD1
CTSNQDRATDTQYF
TGCACCAGCAACCAGGACAGGGCGACAGATACGCAGTATTTT
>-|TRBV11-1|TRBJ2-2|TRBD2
CTSSLKVRFTSGRNTGELFF
TGTACCAGTAGCCTTAAAGTCCGGTTTACTAGCGGACGGAACACCGGGGAGCTGTTTTTT
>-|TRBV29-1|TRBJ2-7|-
CNVELGNHYEQYF
TGTAACGTTGAACTCGGGAACCACTACGAGCAGTACTTC
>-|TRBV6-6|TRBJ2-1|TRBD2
CASRLTSWVLNEQFF
TGTGCCAGCCGCCTGACTAGCTGGGTGCTCAATGAGCAGTTCTTC
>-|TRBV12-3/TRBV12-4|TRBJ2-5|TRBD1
CASSLVWGQAGGTQYF
TGTGCCAGTAGTTTAGTTTGGGGACAGGCCGGAGGGACCCAGTACTTC